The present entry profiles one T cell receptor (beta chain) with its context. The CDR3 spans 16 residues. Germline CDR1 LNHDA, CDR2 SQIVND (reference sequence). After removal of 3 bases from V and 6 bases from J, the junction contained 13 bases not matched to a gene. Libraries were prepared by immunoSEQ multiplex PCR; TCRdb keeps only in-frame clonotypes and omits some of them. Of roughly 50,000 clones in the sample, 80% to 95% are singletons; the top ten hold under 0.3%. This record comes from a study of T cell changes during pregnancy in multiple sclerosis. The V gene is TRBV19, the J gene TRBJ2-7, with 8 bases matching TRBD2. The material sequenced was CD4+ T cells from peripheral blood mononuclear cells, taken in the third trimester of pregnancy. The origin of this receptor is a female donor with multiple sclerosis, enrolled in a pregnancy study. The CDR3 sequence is CASSISRTSSSTEQYF. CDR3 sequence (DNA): TGTGCCAGTAGTATTTCGCGGACTAGCTCCTCCACCGAGCAGTACTTC. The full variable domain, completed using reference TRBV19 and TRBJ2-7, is DGGITQSPKYLFRKEGQNVTLSCEQNLNHDAMYWYRQDPGQGLRLIYYSQIVNDFQKGDIAEGYSVSREKKESFPLTVTSAQKNPTAFYLCASSISRTSSSTEQYFGPGTRLTVT.